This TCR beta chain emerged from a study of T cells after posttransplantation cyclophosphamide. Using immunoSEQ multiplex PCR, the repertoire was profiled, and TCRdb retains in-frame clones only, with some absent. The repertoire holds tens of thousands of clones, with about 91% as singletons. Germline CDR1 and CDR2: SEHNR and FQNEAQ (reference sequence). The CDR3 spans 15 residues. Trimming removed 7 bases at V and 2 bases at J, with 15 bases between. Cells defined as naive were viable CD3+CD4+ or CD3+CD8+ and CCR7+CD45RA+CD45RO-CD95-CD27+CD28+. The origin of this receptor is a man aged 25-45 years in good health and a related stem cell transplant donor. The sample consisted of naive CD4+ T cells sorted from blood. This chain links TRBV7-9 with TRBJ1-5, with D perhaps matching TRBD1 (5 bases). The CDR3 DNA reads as TGTGCCAGCACCCCTGGGGGGTCGCGCAATCAGCCCCAGCATTTT. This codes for CASTPGGSRNQPQHF.